The sequence of this T cell receptor (beta chain) was determined in a study of CD8+ T cells in alopecia areata. Whole-study findings and limits: Lesional scalp displayed greater clonality than normal scalp, most notably in alopecia totalis/universalis. Mice gave a clearer picture of TCR sharing than patients did, possibly for HLA-related reasons.

Sequencing relied on a cDNA template that was reverse transcribed from extracted RNA. Clones were sequenced by immunoSEQ multiplex PCR, and TCRdb holds only the in-frame ones, with some missing. The table lists some 25,000 clones, roughly 52% of them singletons, with under 35% in the top ten. A note on this clone: Its cognate antigen is unknown.

This CDR3 is 15 amino acids long. Germline values: CDR1 SGHRS, CDR2 YFSETQ. Losses at the gene ends were 0 bases for V and 7 bases for J; bases not matched to a gene: 6. The sequence came from a human donor with alopecia areata. The chain combines TRBV5-1 with TRBJ1-4, with TRBD1 matching 7 bases. Material: NKG2D-high CD8+ T cells sorted from blood. Here the CDR3 reads CASSLDATGSEKLFF. CDR3 DNA: TGCGCCAGCAGCTTGGATGCGACAGGGTCTGAAAAACTGTTTTTT.